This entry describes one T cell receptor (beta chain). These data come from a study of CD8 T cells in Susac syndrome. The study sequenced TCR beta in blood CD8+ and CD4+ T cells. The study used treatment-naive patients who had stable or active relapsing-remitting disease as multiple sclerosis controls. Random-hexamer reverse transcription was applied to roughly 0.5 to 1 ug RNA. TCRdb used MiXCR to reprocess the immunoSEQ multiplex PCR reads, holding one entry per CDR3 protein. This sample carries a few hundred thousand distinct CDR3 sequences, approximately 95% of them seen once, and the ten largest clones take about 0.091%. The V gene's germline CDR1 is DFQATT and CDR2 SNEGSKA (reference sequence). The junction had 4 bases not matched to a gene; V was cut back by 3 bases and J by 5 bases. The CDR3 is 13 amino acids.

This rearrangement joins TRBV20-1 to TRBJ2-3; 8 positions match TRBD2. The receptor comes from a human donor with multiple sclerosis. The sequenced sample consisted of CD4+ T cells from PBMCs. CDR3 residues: CSARLLAGDTQYF. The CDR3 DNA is TGCAGTGCTAGGCTCCTAGCGGGAGATACGCAGTATTTT.